These 29 T cell receptor beta chains were sequenced from one sample in a study of T cells after yellow fever vaccination (dated by TCRdb to about 2019). The treatment or condition label here, explained by the study, means: live attenuated yellow fever vaccine strain. Libraries were made using 5' RACE. The sequencing machine was an Illumina NovaSeq 6000. The public sequencing data were trimmed at Q25 with fastp and processed into clonotypes with MiXCR by TCRdb, which kept only in-frame beta chains. Rows with one shared CDR3 protein collapse into an entry with the most common genes and DNA. A total of just over 300,000 distinct CDR3 sequences appear in this sample, roughly 3.5% of them only once. The biggest ten clones account for around 22% of the sample. Sequences were derived from PBMCs, sampled on the day of the yellow fever booster vaccination. The receptor source for this set is a man in his late teens or twenties who received the YFV17D yellow fever vaccine.

This clonotype was detected ten times or more. This chain joins TRBV27 and TRBJ2-7, with D possibly being TRBD2 (7 bases). The CDR3 runs 15 residues. The V gene's germline CDR1 is MNHEY and CDR2 SMNVEV (reference sequence). V lost 3 bases and J 2 bases, leaving 14 bases between the germline ends. Written as DNA, the CDR3 is TGTGCCAGCAGTTTGTCAGGGAGGGGGACCTACGAGCAGTACTTC. Translating it yields CASSLSGRGTYEQYF.

In this sample, this clonotype turned up many times. The J gene is TRBJ2-5, the V gene TRBV5-1; tentatively, D is TRBD1 or TRBD2 (6 bases each). Germline V CDR1 and CDR2: SGHRS, YFSETQ. V gave up 4 bases and J gave up 5 bases, with 21 bases separating them. The CDR3 spans 16 residues. This CDR3 is CASSGGHETGVETQYF. In DNA form, the CDR3 reads TGCGCCAGCAGCGGGGGACACGAGACGGGGGTTGAGACCCAGTACTTC.

The chain links TRBV12-3 or TRBV12-4 to TRBJ2-2, with D unclear. CDR3 length equals 13 residues. The V end was cut by 7 bases, the J end by 2 bases, with 8 bases between. The CDR3 sequence: CASTLDNTGELFF. The CDR3 bases are TGTGCCAGCACCCTTGATAACACCGGGGAGCTGTTTTTT.

The rearrangement links TRBV6-6 to TRBJ1-1; D gene uncertain. V lost 8 bases and J lost 4, with 11 bases in between. In germline, CDR1 is MNHNY, CDR2 SVGAGI (reference sequence). This CDR3 is 12 amino acids long. The CDR3 loop reads CASVGGVTEAFF. The CDR3 coding sequence is TGTGCCAGCGTGGGAGGAGTCACTGAAGCTTTCTTT.

Many counts were recorded for this clonotype. This sequence joins TRBV3-1 and TRBJ2-2; tentative D call: TRBD2 (7 bases). The germline gives CDR1 LGHDT, CDR2 YNNKEL (reference sequence). The V end was cut by 0 bases, the J end by 6 bases, with 14 bases between. This CDR3 has 16 amino acids. The CDR3 loop is CASSQDLGGRAGELFF. The CDR3 nucleotides are TGTGCCAGCAGCCAAGATCTGGGGGGGCGTGCCGGGGAGCTGTTTTTT. Full variable domain (remainder filled in from reference TRBV3-1 and TRBJ2-2): DTAVSQTPKYLVTQMGNDKSIKCEQNLGHDTMYWYKQDSKKFLKIMFSYNNKELIINETVPNRFSPKSPDKAHLNLHINSLELGDSAVYFCASSQDLGGRAGELFFGEGSRLTVL.

This clonotype has more than one count but fewer than ten. This chain uses TRBV20-1 with TRBJ2-4; 7 bases fit TRBD1. J gave up 0 bases and V 5 bases, and 10 bases lay outside the gene matches. CDR3 length: 16 amino acids. Germline V gives CDR1 DFQATT, CDR2 SNEGSKA (reference sequence). The CDR3 loop is CSASRTGELAKNIQYF. For the CDR3, the DNA is TGCAGTGCTTCCCGGACAGGCGAGTTAGCCAAAAACATTCAGTACTTC.

This clonotype was seen at least ten times. The gene calls are TRBV12-3 or TRBV12-4 and TRBJ1-1; possible D gene TRBD1, 5 bases. The CDR3 runs to 12 residues. Deletions cut 3 bases from V and 6 bases from J, with 8 bases between. This chain's CDR3 is CASSLGGSEAFF. The CDR3 DNA is TGTGCCAGCAGTTTGGGGGGGTCTGAAGCTTTCTTT.

This clonotype occurred many times. The chain uses TRBV28 and TRBJ2-3, with a weak D call TRBD2 (6 bases). Between the trimmed V and J ends, which lost 5 bases and 2 bases, there was a span of 17 bases. CDR1 is MDHEN and CDR2 is SYDVKM in the germline V gene. This CDR3 has 16 residues. CDR3 nucleotides: TGTGCCAGCAGTCCGGGGACTCCCAGTAACACAGATACGCAGTATTTT. Translating it yields CASSPGTPSNTDTQYF. The full variable domain, its missing parts supplied by reference TRBV28 and TRBJ2-3, is DVKVTQSSRYLVKRTGEKVFLECVQDMDHENMFWYRQDPGLGLRLIYFSYDVKMKEKGDIPEGYSVSREKKERFSLILESASTNQTSMYLCASSPGTPSNTDTQYFGPGTRLTVL.

In this sample, this clonotype turned up many times. The chain uses TRBV3-1 and TRBJ1-5, with D possibly TRBD1 on 5 matching bases. Germline V gene lookup returns CDR1 LGHDT and CDR2 YNNKEL (reference sequence). CDR3 length equals 15 residues. V was clipped by 0 bases and J by 7 bases, with 13 bases between them. Written as DNA, the CDR3 is TGTGCCAGCAGCCAAGATCGGGGAGGGGACCAGCCCCAGCATTTT. It encodes CASSQDRGGDQPQHF.

This sequence joins TRBV24-1 and TRBJ2-1; 10 positions match TRBD2. The V gene's germline CDR1 is KGHDR and CDR2 SFDVKD. The J segment lost 8 bases and the V segment lost 6 bases, leaving 12 bases of the junction unmatched. The CDR3 runs 16 residues. Written as DNA, the CDR3 is TGTGCCACCAGTCCCCTAGCGGGGGAAAGATCCCATGAGCAGTTCTTC. It yields the protein CATSPLAGERSHEQFF.

A few counts support this clonotype. The rearrangement links TRBV5-6 to TRBJ2-4; TRBD1 agrees at 8 bases. Trimming at V came to 5 bases and at J to 5 bases, leaving 3 bases not matched to a gene. The CDR3 is made up of 13 amino acids. CDR1 SGHDT and CDR2 YYEEEE come from the germline V gene. CDR3 residues: CASRGRGQNIQYF. The CDR3 region has the DNA TGTGCCAGCAGGGGCAGGGGGCAAAACATTCAGTACTTC.

This clonotype turned up a few times. This chain links TRBV5-1 with TRBJ2-5; D is possibly TRBD1 (5 bases). From germline, CDR1 is SGHRS and CDR2 YFSETQ. The CDR3 extends over 13 amino acids. V lost 0 bases, J lost 10 bases, and 13 bases lay in between. The CDR3, as DNA: TGCGCCAGCAGCTTGGGGCAGGGTGAGGTCCAGTACTTC. Its protein product is CASSLGQGEVQYF.

The chain recombines TRBV4-1 with TRBJ1-1, with D unclear. Germline CDR1 and CDR2: MGHRA and YSYEKL. This CDR3 region has 14 residues. Trimming took off 0 bases at V and 1 base at J, with 6 bases between the two ends. The CDR3 loop is CASSQEFANTEAFF. The DNA of the CDR3 is TGCGCCAGCAGCCAAGAGTTCGCGAACACTGAAGCTTTCTTT.

This clonotype was detected ten times or more. The CDR3 reads CASSVGDLGGETQYF. CDR3 bases: TGTGCCAGCAGCGTAGGCGATCTCGGGGGTGAGACCCAGTACTTC. This rearrangement joins TRBV9 to TRBJ2-5; maybe TRBD2 (6 bases). This CDR3 has 15 residues. The germline V gene encodes CDR1 SGDLS and CDR2 YYNGEE. Between the trimmed V and J ends, which lost 0 bases and 5 bases, there was a span of 14 bases.

This clonotype appeared a few times. The chain combines TRBV19 with TRBJ1-5, with 7 bases that match TRBD1. V shed 8 bases and J 5 bases; nucleotides not matched to a gene: 6. The CDR3 has 13 residues. Germline CDR1 and CDR2: LNHDA and SQIVND (reference sequence). The CDR3 DNA reads TGTGCCAGTTCCCGGGACAGCGATCAGCCCCAGCATTTT. It yields the protein CASSRDSDQPQHF.

The rearrangement links TRBV12-3 or TRBV12-4 to TRBJ2-7; TRBD2 might be the D (6 bases). CDR3 length: 14 residues. Trimming shortened V by 1 base and J by 3 bases, and 10 bases separated the two germline ends. The CDR3 nucleotides are TGTGCCAGCAGTTTAGGCGGGGTGAACTACGAGCAGTACTTC. It translates to CASSLGGVNYEQYF.

The V call is TRBV12-3 or TRBV12-4, the J call TRBJ2-1; 8 bases are shared with TRBD2. Trimming cost V 6 bases and J 3 bases; bases outside gene matches: 7. CDR3 length: 15 amino acids. In DNA form, the CDR3 reads TGTGCCAGCAGAGACACGGGGGGGGGCTACAATGAGCAGTTCTTC. It specifies CASRDTGGGYNEQFF.

This clonotype was observed many times. CDR3 DNA sequence: TGCGCCAGCAGCCTCACCGGGACTAGCGGGGGTGAGGGAATGGATACGCAGTATTTT. Protein product: CASSLTGTSGGEGMDTQYF. The chain recombines TRBV5-1 with TRBJ2-3; 14 nucleotides agree with TRBD2. The germline V gene has CDR1 SGHRS and CDR2 YFSETQ. V lost 4 bases, J lost 6 bases, and 16 bases stayed unmatched. The CDR3 extends over 19 amino acids.

The sample holds many counts of this clonotype. This rearrangement joins TRBV19 to TRBJ2-7, with D perhaps matching TRBD1 (5 bases). The V gene's germline CDR1 is LNHDA and CDR2 SQIVND (reference sequence). The CDR3 is 14 amino acids. The V gene lost 3 bases and the J gene lost 6 bases, with 15 bases spanning the gap. CDR3 sequence reads: CASSIRPLDSEQYF. In nucleotides, the CDR3 is TGTGCCAGTAGTATTCGCCCACTTGACAGCGAGCAGTACTTC.

This clonotype has ten or more counts. The chain combines TRBV28 with TRBJ1-5; no clear D. The CDR3 is 13 residues long. V was trimmed by 7 bases and J by 0 bases, leaving 7 bases between them. From germline, CDR1 is MDHEN and CDR2 SYDVKM. This CDR3 reads CASTEYSNQPQHF. In nucleotides, the CDR3 is TGTGCCAGCACCGAGTATAGCAATCAGCCCCAGCATTTT.

This clonotype was seen ten or more times. This chain connects TRBV5-1 to TRBJ2-1, with D possibly being TRBD1 (6 bases). CDR3 length: 15 amino acids. The germline V gene encodes CDR1 SGHRS and CDR2 YFSETQ. The germline V and J ends were trimmed by 4 bases and 8 bases, with 19 bases remaining between them. The CDR3 here is CASSTGTTPFDEQFF. CDR3 coding DNA: TGCGCCAGCAGCACAGGGACCACCCCCTTCGATGAGCAGTTCTTC.

The sample holds many counts of this clonotype. The chain couples TRBV6-5 to TRBJ2-7, with TRBD1 matching over 10 bases. Germline assignment: CDR1 MNHEY and CDR2 SVGAGI. The CDR3 runs 18 residues. Trimming at V came to 0 bases and at J to 2 bases, leaving 10 bases not matched to a gene. In DNA, the CDR3 is TGTGCCAGCAGTTACTCGACGTCAGCCGGGACAGGGGCCTACGAGCAGTACTTC. It codes for CASSYSTSAGTGAYEQYF.

The gene calls are TRBV6-5 and TRBJ1-5; D possibly corresponds to TRBD1 (5 bases). Per germline, CDR1 MNHEY and CDR2 SVGAGI. V was pared by 7 bases and J by 6 bases, with 16 bases between. This CDR3 region has 14 residues. The CDR3 DNA sequence: TGTGCCAGCACCGTTCACGCCGGGGGTCAGCCCCAGCATTTT. Its protein product is CASTVHAGGQPQHF.

This clonotype was detected ten times or more. This chain connects TRBV5-4 to TRBJ2-1, with D perhaps assigned TRBD1 or TRBD2 (5 bases each). The CDR3 covers 15 residues. Germline V lookup: CDR1 SGHNT, CDR2 YYREEE (reference sequence). V lost 4 bases and J lost 1, with 12 bases in between. The CDR3 protein is CASSGGTASYNEQFF. CDR3 coding DNA: TGTGCCAGCAGCGGGGGAACCGCTTCCTACAATGAGCAGTTCTTC.

This clonotype was counted ten times or more. The chain couples TRBV7-6 to TRBJ1-4, with D perhaps matching TRBD1 (5 bases). CDR3 length: 12 residues. With 1 base removed from V and 11 bases from J, the gap between germline ends came to 8 bases. Germline values: CDR1 SGHVS, CDR2 FNYEAQ. The CDR3 nucleotides are TGTGCCAGCAGCTTAGTCGGGGGGAAACTGTTTTTT. Protein: CASSLVGGKLFF. The full variable domain, completed using reference TRBV7-6 and TRBJ1-4, is GAGVSQSPRYKVTKRGQDVALRCDPISGHVSLYWYRQALGQGPEFLTYFNYEAQQDKSGLPNDRFSAERPEGSISTLTIQRTEQRDSAMYRCASSLVGGKLFFGSGTQLSVL.

This clonotype was seen at least ten times. This rearrangement joins TRBV12-3 or TRBV12-4 to TRBJ2-5; 9 bases fit TRBD1. This CDR3 is 14 amino acids long. The ends lost 5 bases at V and 5 bases at J; junction bases unmatched: 6. The CDR3 nucleotides are TGTGCCAGCAGTGATCCGGGACAGGGTGAGACCCAGTACTTC. It yields the protein CASSDPGQGETQYF.

This clonotype was recorded at least ten times. In DNA, the CDR3 is TGTGCCAGCTCACAGGACAGGGTCGGATACACCGGGGAGCTGTTTTTT. As protein: CASSQDRVGYTGELFF. The chain links TRBV18 to TRBJ2-2, with 8 bases lining up with TRBD1. There are 16 residues in the CDR3. Germline V gene sequence: CDR1 KGHSH, CDR2 LQKENI. Trimming at V came to 4 bases and at J to 3 bases, leaving 7 bases not matched to a gene.

There are a few counts of this clonotype. This chain links TRBV2 with TRBJ2-5; unclear D gene. The length of the CDR3 is 14 residues. Germline loops: CDR1 SNHLY, CDR2 FYNNEI. V was clipped by 6 bases and J by 5 bases, with 16 bases between them. The CDR3 DNA sequence: TGTGCCAGCAGAGAGACGACGGTCGGGGAGACCCAGTACTTC. Translated, it gives CASRETTVGETQYF.

The chain uses TRBV10-3 and TRBJ1-1; no definite D call. V lost 8 bases and J lost 1, with 8 bases in between. CDR1 is ENHRY, CDR2 SYGVKD, per germline. CDR3 length equals 12 residues. The DNA for the CDR3 is TGTGCCATCCGTCAGCCGAACACTGAAGCTTTCTTT. Translated: CAIRQPNTEAFF.